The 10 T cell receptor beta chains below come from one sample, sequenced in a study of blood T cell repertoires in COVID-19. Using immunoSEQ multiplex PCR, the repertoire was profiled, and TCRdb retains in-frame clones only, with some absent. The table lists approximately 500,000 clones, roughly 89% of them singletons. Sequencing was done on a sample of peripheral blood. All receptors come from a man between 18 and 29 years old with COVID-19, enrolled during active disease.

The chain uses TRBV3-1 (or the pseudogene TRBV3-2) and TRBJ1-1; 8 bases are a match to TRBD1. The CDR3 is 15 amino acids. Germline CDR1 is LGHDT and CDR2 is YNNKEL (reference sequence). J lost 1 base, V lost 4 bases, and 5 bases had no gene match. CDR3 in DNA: TGTGCCAGCAGCCTGGGAGGGACAGGGAACACTGAAGCTTTCTTT. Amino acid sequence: CASSLGGTGNTEAFF.

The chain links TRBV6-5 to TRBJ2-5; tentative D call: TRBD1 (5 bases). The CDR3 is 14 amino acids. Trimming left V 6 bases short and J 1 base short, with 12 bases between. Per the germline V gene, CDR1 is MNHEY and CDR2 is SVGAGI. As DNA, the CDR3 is TGTGCCAGCAGCTACGACAGCGTCCAAGAGACCCAGTACTTC. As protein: CASSYDSVQETQYF.

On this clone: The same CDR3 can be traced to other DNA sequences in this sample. CDR3 in amino acids: CSASITVQETQYF. The CDR3 bases are TGCAGTGCTAGTATTACAGTGCAAGAGACCCAGTACTTC. This rearrangement joins TRBV20-1 to TRBJ2-5; D ambiguous. Deletions cut 3 bases from V and 2 bases from J, with 10 bases between. The CDR3 has 13 residues. The germline V gene has CDR1 DFQATT and CDR2 SNEGSKA (reference sequence).

The CDR3 coding sequence is TGTGCCAGCAGCTTCGATTCGGCGGGCCAAGTGAGGGAGCAGTTCTTC. Amino acids: CASSFDSAGQVREQFF. V and J are TRBV13 and TRBJ2-1; D is possibly TRBD2 (5 bases). The CDR3 length is 16 residues. CDR1 PRHDT and CDR2 FYEKMQ come from the germline V gene (reference sequence). V was pared by 3 bases and J by 10 bases, with 22 bases between.

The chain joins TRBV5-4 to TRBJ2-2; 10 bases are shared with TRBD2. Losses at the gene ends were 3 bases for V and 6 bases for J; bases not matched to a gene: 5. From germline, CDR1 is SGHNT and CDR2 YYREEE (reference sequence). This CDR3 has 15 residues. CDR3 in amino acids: CASSSSGRAAGELFF. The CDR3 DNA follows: TGTGCCAGCAGCTCGAGCGGGAGGGCCGCCGGGGAGCTGTTTTTT.

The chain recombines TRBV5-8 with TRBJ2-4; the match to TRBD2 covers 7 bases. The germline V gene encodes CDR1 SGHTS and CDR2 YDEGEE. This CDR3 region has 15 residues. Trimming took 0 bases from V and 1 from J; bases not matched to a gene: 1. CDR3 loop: CASSLAGGAKNIQYF. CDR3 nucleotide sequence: TGTGCCAGCAGCTTGGCCGGGGGGGCCAAAAACATTCAGTACTTC.

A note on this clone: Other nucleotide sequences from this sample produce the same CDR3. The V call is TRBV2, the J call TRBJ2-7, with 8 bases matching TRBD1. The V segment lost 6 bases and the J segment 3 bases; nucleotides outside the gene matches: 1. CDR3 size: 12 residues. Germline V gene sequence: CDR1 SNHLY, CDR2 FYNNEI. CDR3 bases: TGTGCCAGCAGCGGACAGGGCTACGAGCAGTACTTC. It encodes CASSGQGYEQYF.

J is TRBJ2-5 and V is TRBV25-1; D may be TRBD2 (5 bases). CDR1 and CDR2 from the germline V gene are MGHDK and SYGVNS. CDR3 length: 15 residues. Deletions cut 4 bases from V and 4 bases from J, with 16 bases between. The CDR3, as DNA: TGTGCCAGCAGTGTACTGAGGGCGGGCGGAGAGACCCAGTACTTC. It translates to CASSVLRAGGETQYF.

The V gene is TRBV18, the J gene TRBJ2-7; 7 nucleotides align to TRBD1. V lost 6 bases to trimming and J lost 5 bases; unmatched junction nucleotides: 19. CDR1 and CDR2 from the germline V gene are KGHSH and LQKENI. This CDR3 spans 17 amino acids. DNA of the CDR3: TGTGCCAGCTCGCCCGGGACAGCATTCTTCCCCAGCCACGAGCAGTACTTC. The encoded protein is CASSPGTAFFPSHEQYF.

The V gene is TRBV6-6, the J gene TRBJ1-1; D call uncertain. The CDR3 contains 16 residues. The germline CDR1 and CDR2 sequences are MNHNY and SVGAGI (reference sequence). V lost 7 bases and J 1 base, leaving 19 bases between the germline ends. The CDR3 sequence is CASTLQGRTSNTEAFF. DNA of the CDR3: TGTGCCAGCACCCTCCAAGGGAGAACTTCGAACACTGAAGCTTTCTTT.